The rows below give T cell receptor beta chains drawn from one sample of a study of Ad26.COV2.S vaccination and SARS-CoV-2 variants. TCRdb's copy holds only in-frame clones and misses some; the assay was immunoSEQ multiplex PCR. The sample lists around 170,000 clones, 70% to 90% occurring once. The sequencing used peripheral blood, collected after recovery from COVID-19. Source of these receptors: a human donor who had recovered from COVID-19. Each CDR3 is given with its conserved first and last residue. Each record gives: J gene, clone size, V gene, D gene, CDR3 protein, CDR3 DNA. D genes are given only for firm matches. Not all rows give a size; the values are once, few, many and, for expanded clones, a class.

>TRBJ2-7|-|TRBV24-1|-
CATSEGHEQYF
TGTGCCACCAGTGAGGGTCACGAGCAGTACTTC
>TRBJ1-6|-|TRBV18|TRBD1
CASSPRTGEGSPLHF
TGTGCCAGCTCACCCCGGACAGGCGAGGGTTCACCCCTCCACTTT
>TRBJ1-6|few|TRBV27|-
CASSPGTHPLHF
TGTGCCAGCAGTCCGGGGACACACCCCCTCCACTTT
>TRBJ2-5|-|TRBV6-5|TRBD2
CASSFSLAGGQETQYF
TGTGCCAGCAGTTTCTCACTAGCGGGGGGCCAAGAGACCCAGTACTTC
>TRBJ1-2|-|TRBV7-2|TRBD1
CASSSTGEGNYGYTF
TGTGCCAGCAGCTCTACAGGGGAAGGGAACTATGGCTACACCTTC
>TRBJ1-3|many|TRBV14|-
CASSSNSGNTIYF
TGTGCCAGCAGCTCTAACTCTGGAAACACCATATATTTT
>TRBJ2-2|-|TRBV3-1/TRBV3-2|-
CASSQDGDIRGFNTGELFF
TGTGCCAGCAGCCAAGATGGGGATATACGGGGGTTTAACACCGGGGAGCTGTTTTTT
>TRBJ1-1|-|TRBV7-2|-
CASSLGGGRAQNTEAFF
TGTGCCAGCAGCTTAGGTGGGGGCAGGGCACAAAACACTGAAGCTTTCTTT
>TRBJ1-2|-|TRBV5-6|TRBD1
CASSLRQGDGYTF
TGTGCCAGCAGCCTTCGACAGGGGGATGGCTACACCTTC
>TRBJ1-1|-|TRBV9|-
CASSVDSRNTEAFF
TGTGCCAGCAGCGTAGACAGCAGGAACACTGAAGCTTTCTTT
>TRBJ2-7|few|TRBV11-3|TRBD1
CASSLGQGRSYEQYF
TGTGCCAGCAGCTTAGGACAGGGCAGGTCCTACGAGCAGTACTTC
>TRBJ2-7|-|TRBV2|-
CASIRDGLYEQYF
TGTGCCAGCATACGGGACGGACTCTACGAGCAGTACTTC
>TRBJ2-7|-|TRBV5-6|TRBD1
CASSPPWTGRVDEQYF
TGTGCCAGCAGCCCCCCATGGACAGGGCGGGTGGACGAGCAGTACTTC
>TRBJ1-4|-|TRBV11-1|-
CASSLNRGVNEKLFF
TGTGCCAGCAGCCTGAACCGGGGGGTTAATGAAAAACTGTTTTTT
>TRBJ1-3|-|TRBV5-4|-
CASSSYTDGGNTIYF
TGTGCCAGCAGCTCGTACACGGATGGTGGAAACACCATATATTTT
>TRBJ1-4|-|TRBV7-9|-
CASSLFLPREKLFF
TGTGCCAGCAGCTTATTCCTTCCCCGTGAAAAACTGTTTTTT
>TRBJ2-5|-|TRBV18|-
CASSPGIGSASWETQYF
TGTGCCAGCTCACCCGGTATTGGTTCGGCCAGTTGGGAGACCCAGTACTTC
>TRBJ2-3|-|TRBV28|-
CASSPAIDRTDTQYF
TGTGCCAGCAGTCCTGCGATAGATCGCACAGATACGCAGTATTTT
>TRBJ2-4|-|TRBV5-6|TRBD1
CASSSTTGDKNIQYF
TGTGCCAGCAGCTCAACGACAGGGGATAAAAACATTCAGTACTTC
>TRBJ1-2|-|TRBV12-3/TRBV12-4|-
CASGEGYYTF
TGTGCCAGCGGGGAGGGATACTACACCTTC
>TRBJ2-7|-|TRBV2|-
CASPTWGAEEQYF
TGTGCCAGCCCGACGTGGGGGGCAGAAGAGCAGTACTTC
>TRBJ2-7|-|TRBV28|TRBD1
CASSHRGRSSYEQYF
TGTGCCAGCAGTCACAGGGGGAGAAGCTCCTACGAGCAGTACTTC
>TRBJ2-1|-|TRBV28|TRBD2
CASSFSGGAREQFF
TGTGCCAGCAGTTTCAGCGGGGGGGCGCGGGAGCAGTTCTTC
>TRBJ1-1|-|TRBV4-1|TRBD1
CASSRTTGMNTEAFF
TGCGCCAGCAGCCGCACGACAGGGATGAACACTGAAGCTTTCTTT
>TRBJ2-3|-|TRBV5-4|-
CASSPDRSSTDTQYF
TGTGCCAGCAGCCCGGACAGATCTAGCACAGATACGCAGTATTTT
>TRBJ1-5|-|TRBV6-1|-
CASSESVAGNQPQHF
TGTGCCAGCAGTGAAAGTGTGGCAGGGAATCAGCCCCAGCATTTT
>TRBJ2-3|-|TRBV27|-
CASSLRGGAFFTDTQYF
TGTGCCAGCAGTTTACGGGGCGGGGCCTTCTTCACAGATACGCAGTATTTT
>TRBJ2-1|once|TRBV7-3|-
CASSLTRDPHNEQFF
TGTGCCAGCAGCTTAACGAGGGACCCGCACAATGAGCAGTTCTTC
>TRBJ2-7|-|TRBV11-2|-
CASSLGPQRGAREQYF
TGTGCCAGCAGCCTCGGGCCCCAAAGGGGGGCAAGAGAGCAGTACTTC
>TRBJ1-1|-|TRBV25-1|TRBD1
CASSEPTGSLNTEAFF
TGTGCCAGCAGTGAACCGACAGGGTCCTTGAACACTGAAGCTTTCTTT
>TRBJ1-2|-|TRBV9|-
CASNAEPYGYTF
TGTGCCAGCAACGCAGAACCCTATGGCTACACCTTC
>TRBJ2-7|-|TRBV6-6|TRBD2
CASSLAGTYEQYF
TGTGCCAGCAGTCTAGCGGGGACCTACGAGCAGTACTTC
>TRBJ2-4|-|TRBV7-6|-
CASSLLGAGAKNIQYF
TGTGCCAGCAGCTTGCTAGGGGCCGGGGCCAAAAACATTCAGTACTTC
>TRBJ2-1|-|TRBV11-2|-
CASSLGRDGNYNEQFF
TGTGCCAGCAGCTTAGGCCGGGACGGGAATTACAATGAGCAGTTCTTC
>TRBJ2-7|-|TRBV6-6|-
CASSPGLNFYEQYF
TGTGCCAGCAGCCCCGGTCTCAACTTCTACGAGCAGTACTTC
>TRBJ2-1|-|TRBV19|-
CASSMGGSSYNEQFF
TGTGCCAGTAGTATGGGGGGAAGCTCCTACAATGAGCAGTTCTTC
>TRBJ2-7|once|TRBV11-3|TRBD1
CASSRQGSYEQYF
TGTGCCAGCAGCCGACAGGGTTCCTACGAGCAGTACTTC
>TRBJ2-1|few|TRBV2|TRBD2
CASRERGPYNEQFF
TGTGCCAGCAGAGAGCGGGGGCCTTACAATGAGCAGTTCTTC
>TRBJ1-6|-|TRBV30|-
CASDRDNSPLHF
TGTGCCTCGGACAGAGATAATTCACCCCTCCACTTT
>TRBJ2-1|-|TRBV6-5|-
CASASRVGYNEQFF
TGTGCCAGCGCTTCCCGGGTAGGCTACAATGAGCAGTTCTTC